This entry describes one T cell receptor (beta chain). Its antigen is unknown. No much larger clone is present one base from it, and per-base qualities are unavailable. This sample was included in a study of T cell responses to AZD1222 COVID-19 vaccine (dated by TCRdb to about 2021). Regarding the study in general: AZD1222 recipients whose second dose came at about 4 weeks and those whose second dose came at about 12 weeks were combined into one group, since spike-specific TCR depth and breadth did not differ between the two schedules. TCR sequencing was performed for about 240 trial participants, of whom around 210 were given two doses of AZD1222 and approximately 26 were given two doses of MenACWY control vaccine. Trial participants were enrolled by age into 18-55, 56-69 and 70-plus year subgroups, with roughly 160, 29 and 62 TCR-sequenced participants respectively. Points the paper makes about the study in general: After two AZD1222 doses, both the breadth and the depth of spike-specific TCRs were significantly higher than at day 0 and than in MenACWY recipients. Vaccine-associated CD4 TCRs spanned the whole spike protein, with dominant responses in regions 160-218 and 743-854. Because no samples from the day 14 peak response were available, repertoires could be characterized only after the peak T cell response. Conclusions about previously exposed vaccinees are limited, since just a handful of AZD1222 recipients were seropositive for SARS-CoV-2 at baseline. Participants were mostly white British, with more females than males. The authors suggested clonal diversity may have been underestimated. Epitopes outside the regions mutated in the B.1.351 and B.1.1.7 variants were reportedly recognized by nearly half of the unique spike-specific TCRs. In the small 56-69-year group, the increase in depth fell short of significance, most likely because of low power.

V is clipped by 1 base and J by 4 bases, and the sequence between their germline boundaries is 5 bases long. The CDR3 contains 13 residues, cysteine and phenylalanine counted. The only DNA kept is the CDR3, 39 bases in frame from the first base. Based on the germline V gene, the CDR1 and CDR2 sequences are MGHDK and SYGVNS. The CDR3 regions of human TCRbeta chains were analyzed by immunosequencing. Per the authors' processing: TCRs in the repertoires were matched against a reference library of SARS-CoV-2-specific TCRs that had been generated with the MIRA antigen-specificity platform. Breadth meant the fraction of unique TCRs that were SARS-CoV-2-associated, whereas depth meant the fraction of total T cells that were SARS-CoV-2-associated. Using the MIRA data, every spike-specific TCR was mapped to the spike region that the TCR reacted to and assigned to either a CD4 or a CD8 class. Log10-transformed breadth and depth values were compared by one-way ANOVA with Sidak's multiple comparisons tests. TCRdb retrieved this table from immuneACCESS and kept in-frame rearrangements only. Not all clones are present; in checked studies, unresolved V genes account for under half, and no reason is known for the remainder. V, J and clone size reflect that table, while D and trimming were determined from the DNA. The sample contains about 100,000 clones, over 75% of them found a single time. The ten top clones hold over 15% of the sample.

The time point tag for this specimen amounts to: baseline before first vaccination. The vaccinee samples were drawn from two UK trials, COV001 and COV002, one of which was a single-blind randomized controlled phase 2/3 trial testing AZD1222 (ChAdOx1 nCoV-19) in healthy adults. Trial participant PBMC samples were collected at day 0 and day 28 after the second dose for TCRbeta chain sequencing. The V and J genes are TRBV25-1 and TRBJ1-5, with TRBD1 as a weak D call on 5 bases. Sample: peripheral blood, taken on day 0 of AZD1222 vaccination. This receptor was identified in an adult in good health. The CDR3 in this case is CASSEWGNQPQHF. The nucleotide sequence is TGTGCCAGCAGTGAATGGGGGAATCAGCCCCAGCATTTT.